The 5 T cell receptor beta chains below were found in one sample sequenced in a study of graft-versus-host responses after intestinal transplantation. TCRdb keeps only in-frame clones here, not all; method: immunoSEQ multiplex PCR. Among 45,000 or so clones, roughly 90% were seen once, and the ten largest hold approximately 4%. This material consisted of PBMCs, taken 524 days after transplant. The receptors were gathered from a human patient who received an intestinal transplant, so some T cells may come from the graft donor.

V and J are TRBV5-1 and TRBJ1-1; TRBD1 matches at 9 bases. V gave up 5 bases and J gave up 2 bases; unmatched junction bases: 4. The germline V gene has CDR1 SGHRS and CDR2 YFSETQ. This CDR3 comprises 14 residues. CDR3 residues: CASRDRGVNTEAFF. DNA for the CDR3: TGCGCCAGCAGAGACAGGGGGGTAAACACTGAAGCTTTCTTT. The complete variable domain, with remaining parts taken from reference TRBV5-1 and TRBJ1-1, reads KAGVTQTPRYLIKTRGQQVTLSCSPISGHRSVSWYQQTPGQGLQFLFEYFSETQRNKGNFPGRFSGRQFSNSRSEMNVSTLELGDSALYLCASRDRGVNTEAFFGQGTRLTVV.

This clone was counted between two and nine times. CDR3: CASSLGGGVVNGYTF. CDR3 sequence (DNA): TGTGCCAGCAGCTTGGGGGGCGGGGTCGTGAATGGCTACACCTTC. The rearrangement uses TRBV5-5 and TRBJ1-2; a possible D gene is TRBD1 (5 bases). Germline V CDR1 and CDR2: SGHKS, YYEKEE (reference sequence). The CDR3 extends over 15 amino acids. The V end was cut by 0 bases, the J end by 6 bases, with 15 bases between.

The CDR3 here is CASSLNPGPEAYEQYF. DNA for the CDR3: TGCGCCAGCAGCCTCAACCCGGGTCCGGAGGCCTACGAGCAGTACTTC. The chain uses TRBV4-1 and TRBJ2-7, with D perhaps TRBD2 (5 bases). With 4 bases removed from V and 2 bases from J, the gap between germline ends came to 18 bases. Germline V gene data show CDR1 as MGHRA and CDR2 as YSYEKL. The CDR3 covers 16 residues.

The genes are TRBV7-2 and TRBJ2-5; D gene uncertain. The germline CDR1 and CDR2 sequences are SGHTA and FQGNSA. The CDR3 has 12 residues. Trimming stripped 5 bases from V and 5 bases from J, with 9 bases between. DNA for the CDR3: TGTGCCAGCAGCCCTGCCATGGAGACCCAGTACTTC. It encodes CASSPAMETQYF.

The chain links TRBV25-1 to TRBJ2-1; D gene ambiguous. Per the germline V gene, CDR1 is MGHDK and CDR2 is SYGVNS. Between the trimmed V and J ends, which lost 1 base and 9 bases, there was a span of 4 bases. The CDR3 sequence is 11 residues long. The CDR3 DNA follows: TGTGCCAGCAGTGAATTTAGTGAGCAGTTCTTC. Its protein product is CASSEFSEQFF.